This record concerns one T cell receptor (beta chain) sequence. CDR3 size: 14 residues. Per germline, CDR1 MNHEY and CDR2 SVGEGT. V dropped 3 bases and J dropped 5; count of bases not matched to a gene: 6. The record originates from a study of blood T cell repertoires in COVID-19. Method: immunoSEQ multiplex PCR; TCRdb's copy keeps in-frame clones and lacks some. Of roughly 68,000 clones in the sample, about 90% were seen once. Source material: peripheral blood. The source of this sequence is a man aged 50 to 60 with COVID-19, enrolled during active disease. The rearrangement links TRBV6-2 or TRBV6-3 to TRBJ1-1, with 7 bases that match TRBD1. The CDR3 reads CASSYPPGGTEAFF. Here the CDR3 DNA reads TGTGCCAGCAGTTATCCTCCAGGGGGAACTGAAGCTTTCTTT.